A selection of T cell receptor beta chains follows, all from one sample in a study of blood T cell repertoires in COVID-19. TCRdb's copy holds only in-frame clones and misses some; the assay was immunoSEQ multiplex PCR. The table shows about 200,000 clones, with under 80% occurring only once. Source material: peripheral blood. These receptors were obtained from a man aged 45 to 65 who had recovered from COVID-19. CDR3s include the opening cysteine and the closing phenylalanine or tryptophan. D genes are given only for firm matches. Expanded clones get a size class; other rows say once, few or many, or leave the size out.

clone_size j_call d_call cdr3_length v_call cdr3_nt cdr3_aa
few TRBJ2-1 TRBD2 16 TRBV5-5 TGTGCCAGCAGCTCCTACACTAGCGGGAGGGGGAATGAGCAGTTCTTC CASSSYTSGRGNEQFF
- TRBJ2-7 TRBD2 15 TRBV19 TGTGCCAGTAGTATTCTAAGCGGGACCCCCTACGAGCAGTACTTC CASSILSGTPYEQYF
- TRBJ2-1 - 13 TRBV7-9 TGTGCCAGCAGCCTCGGAACGGGACTCAAGGGCTTCTTC CASSLGTGLKGFF
- TRBJ1-2 - 14 TRBV4-3 TGCGCCAGCAGCCAAGGGAGCCGAGACTATGGCTACACCTTC CASSQGSRDYGYTF
- TRBJ2-2 - 17 TRBV6-2/TRBV6-3 TGTGCCAGCAGTTACGATTTGGCAGCGTTAGCCTCCGGGGAGCTGTTTTTT CASSYDLAALASGELFF
- TRBJ2-5 - 13 TRBV6-6 TGTGCCAGCAGTTACGGGGCGGGATCGGCCCAGTACTTC CASSYGAGSAQYF
- TRBJ2-7 - 13 TRBV5-1 TGCGCCAGCAGCGGGCAGGGAACCTACGAGCAGTACTTC CASSGQGTYEQYF
- TRBJ2-3 - 13 TRBV15 TGTGCCACCAGCGCCCAGGGATGGGATACGCAGTATTTT CATSAQGWDTQYF
- TRBJ1-2 - 16 TRBV27 TGTGCCAGCAGTCGGGCGGACGGGGTGGGTGACTATGGCTACACCTTC CASSRADGVGDYGYTF
- TRBJ1-6 - 16 TRBV7-8 TGTGCCAGCAGCTTAGAGCGCCGACAGGTAGCTTCACCCCTCCACTTT CASSLERRQVASPLHF
few TRBJ1-1 TRBD1 17 TRBV29-1 TGCAGCGTTGAACCGCTTTCCCCCGGGACAGGGGTGACTGAAGCTTTCTTT CSVEPLSPGTGVTEAFF
once TRBJ1-2 TRBD1 14 TRBV27 TGTGCCAGCAGTACACGACAGGGATTAGCTGGCTACACCTTC CASSTRQGLAGYTF
- TRBJ2-7 - 15 TRBV2 TGTGCCAGCAGTGAAGCTACGGGACTCGTCGCCGAGCAGTACTTC CASSEATGLVAEQYF
- TRBJ1-5 - 15 TRBV2 TGTGCCAGCAGCGACAACCAGGGCTTTGTTCAGCCCCAGCATTTT CASSDNQGFVQPQHF
- TRBJ1-2 - 15 TRBV7-9 TGTGCCAGCAGCGGCCCCTGGGGCTTCGGCTATGGCTACACCTTC CASSGPWGFGYGYTF
- TRBJ1-5 - 16 TRBV4-1 TGCGCCAGCAGCCACCCCGGTGGGGGGGGGAATCAGCCCCAGCATTTT CASSHPGGGGNQPQHF
- TRBJ1-5 TRBD1 18 TRBV27 TGTGCCAGCCCACCCCCCCTGACAGGGCTGAGTGGCAATCAGCCCCAGCATTTT CASPPPLTGLSGNQPQHF
- TRBJ2-2 - 13 TRBV27 TGTGCCAGCAGTCTTCGGTCATCCGGGGAGCTGTTTTTT CASSLRSSGELFF
- TRBJ1-5 TRBD1 17 TRBV28 TGTGCCACCCGATGGACAGGGGGCCTTTTTAGCAATCAGCCCCAGCATTTT CATRWTGGLFSNQPQHF
- TRBJ2-3 - 18 TRBV21-1 TGTGCCAGCAGCAAAGCCGGTGGGCTAGCGGGAGGTAGGGATACGCAGTATTTT CASSKAGGLAGGRDTQYF
- TRBJ1-1 TRBD1 13 TRBV6-4 TGTGCCAGCAGACAGGGGATAAACACTGAAGCTTTCTTT CASRQGINTEAFF
- TRBJ2-3 TRBD2 16 TRBV27 TGTGCCAGCAGTTCAAAAGCGGGAGGCGGCACAGATACGCAGTATTTT CASSSKAGGGTDTQYF
few TRBJ1-1 - 13 TRBV3-1/TRBV3-2 TGTGCCAGCAGCCAATCGACAGGTCCTGAAGCTTTCTTT CASSQSTGPEAFF
- TRBJ1-5 - 15 TRBV7-2 TGTGCCAGCAGCTTAGGACTGAGGGTCAATCAGCCCCAGCATTTT CASSLGLRVNQPQHF